The rows below give T cell receptor beta chains drawn from one sample of a study of CD8+CD57+ T cells in acquired aplastic anemia. Via MiXCR, TCRdb re-called the reads, giving one row per CDR3 protein. Found here are 200,000 to 250,000 distinct CDR3 sequences, over 60% of them singletons; the top ten hold approximately 30%. The specimen sequenced was sorted CD4+, CD8+, or CD8+CD57+ T cells (not recorded which) from PBMCs. The receptors shown here come from a human donor in good health. Both conserved end residues are part of each CDR3. The D gene is left open where the match is weak. Where a row states a size, it is once, few, many or the class of an expanded clone; other rows omit it.

j_gene	abundance	len	d_gene	v_gene	CDR3nt	CDR3aa
TRBJ2-1	NA	17	NA	TRBV10-3	TGTGCCATCAGTGGAGAGAGGATAGCGAGGTCCTACAATGAGCAGTTCTTC	CAISGERIARSYNEQFF
TRBJ2-3	NA	14	NA	TRBV7-3	TGTGCCAGCAGCGCCCAGTTTGGCACAGATACGCAGTATTTT	CASSAQFGTDTQYF
TRBJ2-1	many	14	NA	TRBV5-1	TGCGCCAGCAGCTGGCACACCTTGTACAATGAGCAGTTCTTC	CASSWHTLYNEQFF
TRBJ2-7	many	12	TRBD2	TRBV4-1	TGCGCCAGCAGCCATATAGCGGGCGAGCAGTACTTC	CASSHIAGEQYF
TRBJ1-6	few	14	NA	TRBV19	TGTGCCAGTAGCTCCGGGACACCTAATTCACCCCTCCACTTT	CASSSGTPNSPLHF
TRBJ2-1	NA	15	TRBD1	TRBV24-1	TGTGCCAGCAGAGATTCCGGGACAGTCTTCAATGAGCAGTTCTTC	CASRDSGTVFNEQFF
TRBJ2-7	many	13	TRBD2	TRBV11-2	TGTGCCAGCAGCACCGGGGGGTACTACGAGCAGTACTTC	CASSTGGYYEQYF
TRBJ2-1	NA	18	TRBD2	TRBV10-3	TGTGCCACACGGCAACTAGCGGGGAAACCTACCAACTACAATGAGCAGTTCTTC	CATRQLAGKPTNYNEQFF
TRBJ1-1	NA	16	NA	TRBV2	TGTGCCAGCAGTGAATTGAGACAGGCCCCGAGTGGTGAAGCTTTCTTT	CASSELRQAPSGEAFF
TRBJ2-5	many	15	TRBD1	TRBV7-9	TGTGCCAGCAGCTTAGTAGGGACAGGGATTGAGACCCAGTACTTC	CASSLVGTGIETQYF
TRBJ2-7	NA	13	NA	TRBV29-1	TGCAGCGTTGTTCCGGGTATCTCCTACGAGCAGTACTTC	CSVVPGISYEQYF
TRBJ2-5	NA	13	NA	TRBV20-1	TGCAGTGCCAAGAGTACAGCAAAGGAGACCCAGTACTTC	CSAKSTAKETQYF
TRBJ2-1	many	15	TRBD2	TRBV5-1	TGCGCCAGCAGCTCATCTAGCGGGGGGAGGAATGAGCAGTTCTTC	CASSSSSGGRNEQFF
TRBJ2-5	many	15	NA	TRBV28	TGTGCCAGCAGTTTATCGCGTACAGGGACGGCGACCCAGTACTTC	CASSLSRTGTATQYF
TRBJ1-2	NA	15	TRBD1	TRBV10-2	TGCGCCAGCAGCCAGTTACAGGGGCTCGTACGATTCAACACCTTC	CASSQLQGLVRFNTF
TRBJ1-2	NA	13	NA	TRBV10-3	TGTGCCATCAAGGCCAGCGATAACTATGGCTACACCTTC	CAIKASDNYGYTF
TRBJ2-7	once	15	NA	TRBV7-2	TGTGCCAGCAGTTACTCAGGGACGGTCGCCTACGAGCAGCACTTC	CASSYSGTVAYEQHF
TRBJ2-7	NA	14	TRBD1	TRBV19	TGTGCCAGCAGACAGGGCTCAGGCTCGGGCGAGCAGTACTTC	CASRQGSGSGEQYF
TRBJ1-3	few	12	NA	TRBV10-3	TGTGCCTCAGGCGTTCCTGGAAACACCATATATTTT	CASGVPGNTIYF
TRBJ2-7	NA	14	NA	TRBV30	TGTGCCTGGAGTCGTAGTATAGGGTGGAACGAGCAGTACTTC	CAWSRSIGWNEQYF
TRBJ1-2	many	16	NA	TRBV4-1	TGCGCCAGCAGCTACCTCACGGGAACAACAAGCTATGGCTACACCTTC	CASSYLTGTTSYGYTF
TRBJ2-7	NA	15	NA	TRBV7-2	TGTGCCAGCAGCTACGGGGGGACAGCACCCTACGAGCAGTACTTC	CASSYGGTAPYEQYF
TRBJ2-1	NA	15	TRBD2	TRBV9	TGTGCCAGCAGCGTAGCACTAGCGGGGGGAGATGAGCAGTTCTTC	CASSVALAGGDEQFF
TRBJ1-1	NA	16	TRBD1	TRBV7-2	TGTGCCAGCAGCTCCCGACAGGGGGGATTGAACACTGAAGATTTCTTT	CASSSRQGGLNTEDFF
TRBJ1-1	NA	14	NA	TRBV7-2	TGTGCCAGCAGCCCCGGGGGGGCAGCGACTGAAGCTTTCTTT	CASSPGGAATEAFF
TRBJ2-7	many	14	NA	TRBV15	TGTGCCACCAGCAGGCCCTCCAGGGAATACGAGCAGTACTTC	CATSRPSREYEQYF
TRBJ2-5	once	14	NA	TRBV5-1	TGCGCCAGCAGCTTGGTACTAGCAGCAGAGACCCAGTACTTC	CASSLVLAAETQYF
TRBJ2-7	NA	15	TRBD1	TRBV29-1	TGCAGCGTAGCAGGGACAGAACTTAGCCTCTACGAGCAGTACTTC	CSVAGTELSLYEQYF
TRBJ1-2	NA	14	TRBD1	TRBV7-9	TGTGCCAGCAGCATGGGACAGCCAATCTCTGGAAACACCTTC	CASSMGQPISGNTF
TRBJ2-2	NA	16	TRBD2	TRBV24-1	TGTGCCACCAGTACCACGACTAGCGGGAACACCGGGGAGCTGTTTTTT	CATSTTTSGNTGELFF
TRBJ2-7	once	13	NA	TRBV6-6	TGTGCCAGCAGTTACGGGGGACGGGACGAGCAGTACTTC	CASSYGGRDEQYF
TRBJ2-1	NA	16	TRBD2	TRBV5-6	TGCGCCAGCAGCCAAGATGGCCTAGCGGGAGCGATTGAGCAGTTCTTC	CASSQDGLAGAIEQFF
TRBJ1-1	few	13	NA	TRBV6-5	TGTGCCAGCAGTTACTCAGTCCTGGACGTGGCTTTCTTT	CASSYSVLDVAFF
TRBJ2-2	NA	15	TRBD1	TRBV4-1	TGCGCCGGCAGCCGGATAAACAGGGGGACCGGGGAGCTGTTTTTT	CAGSRINRGTGELFF
TRBJ2-3	few	16	NA	TRBV5-1	TGCGCCAGCAGCTTGGGACGACAGGACTACACAGATACGCAGTATTTT	CASSLGRQDYTDTQYF
TRBJ2-7	once	15	TRBD1	TRBV19	TGTGCCAGTAGTATCCCGGGACAGGGTCAACACGAGCAGTACTTC	CASSIPGQGQHEQYF
TRBJ1-1	NA	11	NA	TRBV12-3/TRBV12-4	TGTGCCAGCAGTTTATCAGCTGAAGCTTTCTTT	CASSLSAEAFF
TRBJ2-7	NA	14	TRBD1	TRBV19	TGTGCCAGTAATCGGGACAGGGGGACCTACGAGCAGTACTTC	CASNRDRGTYEQYF
TRBJ1-1	many	14	NA	TRBV20-1	TGCAGTGCTAGGGGACAATTTGGAGACACTGAAGCTTTCTTT	CSARGQFGDTEAFF
TRBJ2-7	NA	14	TRBD2	TRBV10-3	TGTGCCAGCAGTGGACGCGGGAGCTCCTACGAGCAGTACTTC	CASSGRGSSYEQYF
TRBJ2-7	NA	14	TRBD2	TRBV5-1	TGCGCCAGCAGCCTTAGCGGGAGTAGCGACGAGCAGTACTTC	CASSLSGSSDEQYF
TRBJ1-6	NA	15	NA	TRBV9	TGTGCCAGCAGCGCGGGAGGGGGTGGGGGATCACCCCTCCACTTT	CASSAGGGGGSPLHF
TRBJ2-7	NA	13	NA	TRBV4-1	TGCGCCAGCAGCCAAGATCCAGCCGGCGAGCAGTACTTC	CASSQDPAGEQYF
TRBJ2-7	once	15	NA	TRBV20-1	TGCAGTGCTAGACCCGAGGGGGGGCTTTTCGACGAGCAGTACTTC	CSARPEGGLFDEQYF
TRBJ2-4	NA	13	NA	TRBV19	TGTGCCAGTCTCTCTTCGGCCAAAAACATTCAGTACTTC	CASLSSAKNIQYF